The 25 T cell receptor beta chains reported below all come from one sample, sequenced in a study of cytomegalovirus exposure and HLA in healthy donors. A multiplex PCR was run with 60 Vbeta primers and 13 Jbeta primers. Profiling relied on immunoSEQ multiplex PCR, and the TCRdb table lists in-frame clones only, not all of them. The table has about 100,000 clones, over 9.5% seen once. Sequencing was performed on PBMCs. The receptors derive from a man between 35 and 55 years old in good health and CMV-seropositive.

There are a few counts of this clone. V usage is TRBV29-1 and J usage is TRBJ2-7; the D is unclear. V was clipped by 4 bases and J by 4 bases, with 8 bases between them. There are 11 residues in the CDR3. The germline V gene encodes CDR1 SQVTM and CDR2 ANQGSEA. For the CDR3, the DNA is TGCAGCGTTGTTTCGGGTTACGAGCAGTACTTC. It yields the protein CSVVSGYEQYF.

This clone was counted between two and nine times. CDR3 residues: CASSLSTGGNYGYTF. In DNA, the CDR3 is TGTGCCAGCAGTTTAAGTACAGGGGGGAACTATGGCTACACCTTC. The chain carries TRBV27 and TRBJ1-2; the match to TRBD1 covers 8 bases. Germline V CDR1 and CDR2: MNHEY, SMNVEV (reference sequence). The CDR3 loop spans 15 amino acids. V was pared by 2 bases and J by 2 bases, with 4 bases of the junction left unmatched.

This clone was seen more than once but under ten times. The chain is built from TRBV4-1 and TRBJ1-5; the D is unclear. The CDR3 extends over 15 amino acids. Deletions cut 1 base from V and 2 bases from J, with 9 bases between. Germline V CDR1 and CDR2: MGHRA, YSYEKL. The CDR3 DNA reads TGCGCCAGCAGCCAAGTTCAGGAAGGCAATCAGCCCCAGCATTTT. This encodes CASSQVQEGNQPQHF.

The rearrangement links TRBV5-6 to TRBJ2-1, with TRBD1 matching over 8 bases. Germline loops: CDR1 SGHDT, CDR2 YYEEEE. The V and J ends lost 1 base and 3 bases, in that order; junction bases with no gene match: 6. This CDR3 contains 16 residues. CDR3 in amino acids: CASSLSQGARYNEQFF. In DNA, the CDR3 is TGTGCCAGCAGCTTGAGTCAGGGGGCGCGCTACAATGAGCAGTTCTTC.

This clone was observed a few times. The chain joins TRBV19 to TRBJ1-5; no reliable D call. V was shortened by 4 bases and J by 1 base, with 5 bases between the two germline ends. The germline V gene encodes CDR1 LNHDA and CDR2 SQIVND (reference sequence). This CDR3 region has 13 residues. The CDR3 here is CASSTVSNQPQHF. In DNA form, the CDR3 reads TGTGCCAGTAGTACGGTAAGCAATCAGCCCCAGCATTTT.

The chain has TRBV2 and TRBJ2-5; 8 bases map to TRBD1. The CDR3 consists of 16 residues. V lost 1 base to trimming and J lost 5 bases; unmatched junction nucleotides: 9. Germline V CDR1 and CDR2: SNHLY, FYNNEI. The CDR3 coding sequence is TGTGCCAGCAGTGAAGGGCAGGGGGCACGGGAGGAGACCCAGTACTTC. This codes for CASSEGQGAREETQYF. Supplemented by reference TRBV2 and TRBJ2-5, the full variable domain reads EPEVTQTPSHQVTQMGQEVILRCVPISNHLYFYWYRQILGQKVEFLVSFYNNEISEKSEIFDDQFSVERPDGSNFTLKIRSTKLEDSAMYFCASSEGQGAREETQYFGPGTRLLVL.

This clone was found a few times. The V call is TRBV6-6, the J call TRBJ2-7; 8 bases align to TRBD1. Germline V gives CDR1 MNHNY, CDR2 SVGAGI (reference sequence). V gave up 7 bases and J gave up 6 bases; unmatched junction bases: 8. This CDR3 has 13 amino acids. The CDR3 spells CASTGQGRAEQYF. As DNA, the CDR3 is TGTGCCAGCACAGGACAGGGTCGGGCCGAGCAGTACTTC.

This clone was found a few times. The V call is TRBV28, the J call TRBJ1-1, with D possibly TRBD1 on 5 matching bases. V lost 5 bases, J lost 1 base, and 8 bases lay in between. CDR3 size: 13 residues. CDR1 MDHEN and CDR2 SYDVKM come from the germline V gene. The CDR3 sequence: CASSLGGNTEAFF. CDR3 DNA sequence: TGTGCCAGCAGTCTCGGGGGGAACACTGAAGCTTTCTTT.

This clone was counted only a few times. The chain carries TRBV11-2 and TRBJ2-1; 11 bases agree with TRBD2. Trimming at V came to 3 bases and at J to 4 bases, leaving 2 bases not matched to a gene. The CDR3 runs 15 residues. Germline loops: CDR1 SGHAT, CDR2 FQNNGV. The CDR3 sequence is CASSLGLAEYNEQFF. The CDR3 DNA is TGTGCCAGCAGCTTGGGACTAGCGGAGTACAATGAGCAGTTCTTC. Drawing the rest from reference TRBV11-2 and TRBJ2-1, the complete variable domain is EAGVAQSPRYKIIEKRQSVAFWCNPISGHATLYWYQQILGQGPKLLIQFQNNGVVDDSQLPKDRFSAERLKGVDSTLKIQPAKLEDSAVYLCASSLGLAEYNEQFFGPGTRLTVL.

J is TRBJ2-7 and V is TRBV7-9; weak D call: TRBD1 (5 bases). This CDR3 has 15 residues. V was clipped by 6 bases and J by 0 bases, with 15 bases between them. Germline lookup yields CDR1 SEHNR and CDR2 FQNEAQ (reference sequence). CDR3 protein: CASSPRRDNSYEQYF. The CDR3 bases are TGTGCCAGCAGTCCCCGCAGGGATAACTCCTACGAGCAGTACTTC.

The chain recombines TRBV27 with TRBJ1-1, with D possibly being TRBD1 (6 bases). The CDR3 has 14 residues. The germline V gene has CDR1 MNHEY and CDR2 SMNVEV (reference sequence). V lost 6 bases and J lost 0, with 11 bases in between. CDR3 DNA: TGTGCCAGCAGGAGACAGGAACTGAACACTGAAGCTTTCTTT. Protein product: CASRRQELNTEAFF.

V usage is TRBV6-4 and J usage is TRBJ2-7, with 7 bases fitting TRBD2. With 7 bases clipped from V and 2 bases from J, the junction kept 8 bases outside the gene matches. The length of the CDR3 is 14 residues. In germline, CDR1 is MRHNA, CDR2 SNTAGT. The DNA of the CDR3 is TGTGCCAGCATCCAACTAGCGAAACCCTACGAGCAGTACTTC. It specifies CASIQLAKPYEQYF.

The chain recombines TRBV6-4 with TRBJ2-1; 12 nucleotides line up with TRBD2. Germline CDR1 is MRHNA and CDR2 is SNTAGT. The length of the CDR3 is 20 residues. With V trimmed by 2 bases and J by 9 bases, 20 bases remained unmatched. The CDR3 DNA reads TGTGCCAGCAGTGACGGTTTTGGACTAGCGGGAATCCTAGTTGGCATTGAGCAGTTCTTC. This encodes CASSDGFGLAGILVGIEQFF.

This clone was recorded a few times. V and J are TRBV9 and TRBJ2-7; 8 positions agree with TRBD1. Germline V CDR1 and CDR2: SGDLS, YYNGEE. The CDR3 sequence is 14 residues long. With V trimmed by 2 bases and J by 1 base, 2 bases remained unmatched. The CDR3 bases are TGTGCCAGCAGCGTGGACAGGGTATCCTACGAGCAGTACTTC. This sequence encodes CASSVDRVSYEQYF.

The chain recombines TRBV10-3 with TRBJ1-3; TRBD1 aligns across 9 bases. CDR3 length: 13 amino acids. CDR1 ENHRY and CDR2 SYGVKD come from the germline V gene. J lost 7 bases, V lost 6 bases, and 4 bases had no gene match. The CDR3 DNA follows: TGTGCCATCAGGCTAGGACAGGGGAACACCATATATTTT. This translates into CAIRLGQGNTIYF.

A word on this clone: Other DNA sequences in the same sample also yield this CDR3. This chain links TRBV4-1 with TRBJ2-4, with unresolved D. V lost 1 base and J 5 bases, leaving 3 bases between the germline ends. The CDR3 consists of 12 residues. Per the germline V gene, CDR1 is MGHRA and CDR2 is YSYEKL. In DNA form, the CDR3 reads TGCGCCAGCAGCCAAGCGGAAAACATTCAGTACTTC. This sequence encodes CASSQAENIQYF.

CDR3 residues: CASSEAGVTTNEKLFF. DNA of the CDR3: TGTGCCAGCAGTGAAGCCGGAGTCACAACTAATGAAAAACTGTTTTTT. The chain couples TRBV6-1 to TRBJ1-4; no definite D call. Germline lookup yields CDR1 MNHNS and CDR2 SASEGT. The V and J ends lost 0 bases and 0 bases respectively, with 8 bases between them. The CDR3 loop spans 16 amino acids.

This clone occurred a few times. The sample carries other DNA sequences with the same CDR3. The CDR3 DNA reads as TGTGCCAGCAGTTACGGACAGGGTCCAAACATTCAGTACTTC. This translates into CASSYGQGPNIQYF. The J gene is TRBJ2-4, the V gene TRBV6-6, with 8 bases lining up with TRBD1. The V gene's germline CDR1 is MNHNY and CDR2 SVGAGI (reference sequence). Trimming removed 2 bases from V and 6 bases from J; junction bases left unmatched: 3. CDR3 size: 14 residues.

The rearrangement links TRBV28 to TRBJ1-2; possible D gene TRBD1, 5 bases. V lost 7 bases and J lost 11, with 20 bases in between. Germline assignment: CDR1 MDHEN and CDR2 SYDVKM. This CDR3 contains 13 residues. The CDR3 sequence: CASTSPGSGPYTF. CDR3 DNA sequence: TGTGCCAGCACCTCTCCCGGGTCAGGGCCGTACACCTTC.

This chain connects TRBV19 to TRBJ2-7, with TRBD2 matching over 12 bases. CDR1 and CDR2 from the germline V gene are LNHDA and SQIVND (reference sequence). Germline trimming cut 5 bases from V and 4 bases from J; bases unmatched to any gene: 9. The CDR3 totals 16 residues. The CDR3: CASSPSLAGGIYEQYF. CDR3 nucleotide sequence: TGTGCCAGTAGTCCCTCACTAGCGGGAGGAATTTACGAGCAGTACTTC.

This clone has more than one count but fewer than ten. The rearrangement links TRBV1 to TRBJ2-3; the listed D gene, TRBD2, was not tested against the DNA. TRBV1 is termed a pseudogene. The CDR3 is 17 amino acids. CDR3 residues: CTSSFESGRALGDTQYF. Here the CDR3 DNA reads TGCACCAGCAGCTTCGAGAGCGGGAGGGCCTTGGGAGATACGCAGTATTTT.

This clone has a handful of counts. The chain carries TRBV27 and TRBJ1-1; D not certain. V shed 5 bases and J shed 4 bases, with 14 bases lying between them. This CDR3 region has 14 residues. Germline V lookup: CDR1 MNHEY, CDR2 SMNVEV (reference sequence). The DNA of the CDR3 is TGTGCCAGCAGTCCCACGAGGGTGGGCACTGAAGCTTTCTTT. This encodes CASSPTRVGTEAFF.

The sample holds a few counts of this clone. The V and J genes are TRBV28 and TRBJ1-5; D is ambiguous. Trimming took off 4 bases at V and 0 bases at J, with 13 bases between the two ends. CDR1 MDHEN and CDR2 SYDVKM come from the germline V gene. The CDR3 contains 16 residues. CDR3 DNA: TGTGCCAGCAGTTCAGAGACGGAGGGTAGCAATCAGCCCCAGCATTTT. Amino acids: CASSSETEGSNQPQHF. The full variable domain, its missing parts supplied by reference TRBV28 and TRBJ1-5, is DVKVTQSSRYLVKRTGEKVFLECVQDMDHENMFWYRQDPGLGLRLIYFSYDVKMKEKGDIPEGYSVSREKKERFSLILESASTNQTSMYLCASSSETEGSNQPQHFGDGTRLSIL.

The V gene is TRBV15, the J gene TRBJ1-1; D may be TRBD1 (6 bases). In germline, CDR1 is LNHNV, CDR2 YYDKDF (reference sequence). This CDR3 has 14 amino acids. Trimming removed 0 bases at V and 7 bases at J, with 12 bases between. CDR3 in amino acids: CATSRDVGQSEAFF. CDR3 DNA sequence: TGTGCCACCAGCAGAGATGTAGGACAGAGTGAAGCTTTCTTT.

The rearrangement uses TRBV28 and TRBJ2-5; 7 bases fit TRBD1. The CDR3 loop spans 15 amino acids. V lost 6 bases to trimming and J lost 4 bases; unmatched junction nucleotides: 11. The germline CDR1 and CDR2 sequences are MDHEN and SYDVKM. CDR3 DNA: TGTGCCAGCAGACCGCCAGGGGGTCCAAGAGAGACCCAGTACTTC. It encodes CASRPPGGPRETQYF.